This T cell receptor beta chain was sequenced during a study of shared clonotypes between healthy human individuals. Study observations and caveats: Among a few donors, roughly 5% of naive CD4 clonotypes were found in common.

CD45RA-negative memory and CD45RA+ naive subsets were split from the CD4+ cells. About this clone itself: No antigen is known for it.

Trimming shortened V by 2 bases and J by 2 bases, and 13 bases separated the two germline ends. CDR3 size: 16 residues. The germline gives CDR1 LGHNA, CDR2 YSLEER. It was roughly 200 ng DNA, 25,000 to 35,000 T cell genomes, that sorted-subset replicate PCRs used. The method was immunoSEQ multiplex PCR; TCRdb's version includes in-frame clones alone and lacks a portion of them. Of 2 million to 2.5 million clones listed, roughly 94% were seen once; the top ten hold 0.13%. The chain couples TRBV4-3 to TRBJ2-1; tentatively, D is TRBD2 (6 bases). The clonotype comes from a man aged 18 to 29 in good health. Sequencing was performed on naive CD4+ T cells sorted from blood. The subset denotes: CD45RA+ positively selected. Written as DNA, the CDR3 is TGCGCCAGCAGCCAATTAGGGCGGGATCCCTACAATGAGCAGTTCTTC. Translation: CASSQLGRDPYNEQFF.